This T cell receptor beta chain was observed in a study of blood T cell repertoires in COVID-19 (dated by TCRdb to about 2020). The study in broad terms: Samples covering the acute and convalescent phases of COVID-19 were provided by collaborators in the United States, Italy and Spain. The material from the prospective study consisted of cDNA or gDNA derived from T cells, B-cell-depleted T cells, or PBMCs. Subjects who had been exposed to COVID-19, were actively infected with it, or had recovered from it provided the deeply sampled blood TCRbeta repertoires that made up the dataset. A freely available public database, intended as a resource for researchers studying the immune response to SARS-CoV-2, is where the repertoires were released. Samples came from the ongoing ImmuneRACE study (first 160 participants) plus 1,254 subjects from 6 global collaborators. A de-identified subject ID, COVID-19 status, age in years and sex were almost always included in the sample metadata. Where HLA class I and class II types were available, the types were taken from metadata supplied by the sample provider, not from assay-based typing. Overall results and qualifications from the work: The quantity of clinical and demographic metadata differed by source and by participant and was supplied without curation.

On this clone itself: Its antigen is not yet known. Its ends do not fully match the called genes, so a read error is possible.

Collaborating institutions collected whole blood in K2EDTA tubes following their own protocols. For TCRbeta analysis, collaborators shipped samples in one of three forms: frozen whole blood, isolated PBMCs, or DNA extracted from either of those sample types. For CDR1 and CDR2, the germline V gene (reference sequence) lists SSHAT and FNYEAQ. Measured from the cysteine to the phenylalanine, the CDR3 is 15 residues long. Just CDR3 DNA is preserved here, 45 bases in frame from base 1. TCRbeta CDR3 regions were amplified from genomic DNA using the immunoSEQ Assay, a bias-controlled multiplex PCR. The study's own analysis went as follows. Nucleated cell counts per sample were estimated from amplification of reference gene primers within the assay. To quantify the absolute abundance of each unique TCRbeta CDR3 rearrangement, sequence reads were collapsed and filtered. Productive Simpson clonality was computed per sample as the square root of Simpson's diversity index over productive rearrangements. The clones in this table, taken by TCRdb from immuneACCESS, are in-frame only. Not every clone is retained; where verified, under half of the shortfall comes from an unresolved V gene, and the cause of the rest is unknown. The DNA gave D and trimming, while V, J and clone size come from that table. In this sample the table shows 200,000 to 250,000 clones, about four fifths of which occur a single time. The biggest ten clones account for roughly 3.2% of the sample.

This sequence was found in a young woman with acute or convalescent COVID-19. The rearrangement combines TRBV7-7 with TRBJ2-3; the D gene assignment is ambiguous. The specimen sequenced was peripheral blood. The CDR3 has the sequence CASSPSAAVTDTQYF. The DNA sequence is given as TGTGCTAGCAGTCCGTCCGCGGCCGTCACAGATACGCAGTATTTT.